This T cell receptor (beta chain) was recorded in a study of blood T cell repertoires in COVID-19. The CDR3 is made up of 15 amino acids. Unmatched junction bases numbered 3, after V lost 0 bases and J lost 4 bases. CDR1 and CDR2 from the germline V gene are GTSNPN and SVGIG (reference sequence). Some clones are missing from TCRdb's copy, which holds only in-frame ones; the method was immunoSEQ multiplex PCR. The sample lists tens of thousands of clones, about nine tenths seen once, with 1.9% in the top ten. The clonotype was recovered from a woman aged 45 to 65 in a cohort sampled during active COVID-19. The V gene is TRBV30, the J gene TRBJ2-1, with 10 bases identical to TRBD2. The sample consisted of peripheral blood. The CDR3, as DNA: TGTGCCTGGAGTGTAAGCGGGGGGGCATACAATGAGCAGTTCTTC. This codes for CAWSVSGGAYNEQFF.